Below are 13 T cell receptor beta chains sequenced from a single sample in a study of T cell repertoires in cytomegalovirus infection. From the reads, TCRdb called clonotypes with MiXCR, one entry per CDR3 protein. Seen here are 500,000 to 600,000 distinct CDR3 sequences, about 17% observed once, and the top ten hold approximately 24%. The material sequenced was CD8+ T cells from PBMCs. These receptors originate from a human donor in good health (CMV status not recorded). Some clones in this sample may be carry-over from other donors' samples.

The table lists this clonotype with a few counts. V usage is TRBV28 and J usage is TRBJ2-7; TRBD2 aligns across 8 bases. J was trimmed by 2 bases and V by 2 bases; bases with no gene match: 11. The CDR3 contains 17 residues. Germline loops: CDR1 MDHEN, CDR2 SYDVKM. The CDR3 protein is CASSLPLAVGAPYEQYF. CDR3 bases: TGTGCCAGCAGTTTACCACTAGCGGTAGGTGCCCCCTACGAGCAGTACTTC.

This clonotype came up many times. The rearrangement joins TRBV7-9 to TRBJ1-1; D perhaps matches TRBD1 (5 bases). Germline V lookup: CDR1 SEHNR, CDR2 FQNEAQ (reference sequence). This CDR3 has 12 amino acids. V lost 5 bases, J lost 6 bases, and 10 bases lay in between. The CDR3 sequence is CASSDSGAEAFF. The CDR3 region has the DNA TGTGCCAGCAGCGACAGTGGCGCTGAAGCTTTCTTT.

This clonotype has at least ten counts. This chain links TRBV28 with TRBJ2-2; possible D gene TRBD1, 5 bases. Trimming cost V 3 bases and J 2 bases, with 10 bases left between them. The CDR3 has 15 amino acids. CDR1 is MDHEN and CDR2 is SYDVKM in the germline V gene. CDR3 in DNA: TGTGCCAGCAGTTTCGCCAGGGTAAACACCGGGGAGCTGTTTTTT. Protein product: CASSFARVNTGELFF.

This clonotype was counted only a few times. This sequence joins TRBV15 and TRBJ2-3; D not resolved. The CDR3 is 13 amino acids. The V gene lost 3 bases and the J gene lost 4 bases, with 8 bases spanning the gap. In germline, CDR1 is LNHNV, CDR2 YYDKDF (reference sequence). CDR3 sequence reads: CATSRGFSDTQYF. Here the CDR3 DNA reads TGTGCCACCAGCAGGGGCTTTTCAGATACGCAGTATTTT.

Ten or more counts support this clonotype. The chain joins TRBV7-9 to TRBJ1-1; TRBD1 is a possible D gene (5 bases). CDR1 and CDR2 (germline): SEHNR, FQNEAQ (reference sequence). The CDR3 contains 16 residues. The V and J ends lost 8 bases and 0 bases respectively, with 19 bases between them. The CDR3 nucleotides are TGTGCCAGCTCCTTCGGGTATGCAGGGCTGAACACTGAAGCTTTCTTT. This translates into CASSFGYAGLNTEAFF.

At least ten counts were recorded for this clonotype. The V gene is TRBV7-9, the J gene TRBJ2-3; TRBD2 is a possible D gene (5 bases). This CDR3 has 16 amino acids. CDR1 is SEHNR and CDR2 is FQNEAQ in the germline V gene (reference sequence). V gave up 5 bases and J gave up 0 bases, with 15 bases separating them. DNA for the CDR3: TGTGCCAGCAGCCCCCAGAGGAGGACTAGCACAGATACGCAGTATTTT. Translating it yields CASSPQRRTSTDTQYF.

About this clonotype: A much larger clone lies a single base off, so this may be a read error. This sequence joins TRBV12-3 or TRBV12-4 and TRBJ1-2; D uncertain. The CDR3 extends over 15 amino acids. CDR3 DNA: TGTGCCAGCAGGGCCGGGGAGGAACTTCGCTATGGCTTCACCTTC. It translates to CASRAGEELRYGFTF.

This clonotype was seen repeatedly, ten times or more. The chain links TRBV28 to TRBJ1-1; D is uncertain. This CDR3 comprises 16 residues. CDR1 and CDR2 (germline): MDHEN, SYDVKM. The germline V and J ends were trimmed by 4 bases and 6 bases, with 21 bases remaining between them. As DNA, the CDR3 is TGTGCCAGCAGTTCGATGGACTCCTACCGGATTCCTGAAGCTTTCTTT. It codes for CASSSMDSYRIPEAFF.

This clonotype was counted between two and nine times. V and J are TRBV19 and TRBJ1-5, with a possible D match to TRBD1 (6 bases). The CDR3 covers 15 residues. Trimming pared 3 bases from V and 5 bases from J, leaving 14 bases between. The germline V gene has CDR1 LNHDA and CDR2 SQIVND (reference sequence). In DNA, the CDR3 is TGTGCCAGTAGTATCAGGGGAGGAGGAGATCAGCCCCAGCATTTT. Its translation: CASSIRGGGDQPQHF.

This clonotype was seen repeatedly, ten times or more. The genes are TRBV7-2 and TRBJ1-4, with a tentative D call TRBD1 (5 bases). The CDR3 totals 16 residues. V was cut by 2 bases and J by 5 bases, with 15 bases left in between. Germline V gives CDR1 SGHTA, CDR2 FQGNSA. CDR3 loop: CASSLNGGPVNEKLFF. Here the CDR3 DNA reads TGTGCCAGCAGCTTAAATGGGGGACCGGTGAATGAAAAACTGTTTTTT. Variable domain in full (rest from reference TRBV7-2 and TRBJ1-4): GAGVSQSPSNKVTEKGKDVELRCDPISGHTALYWYRQSLGQGLEFLIYFQGNSAPDKSGLPSDRFSAERTGGSVSTLTIQRTQQEDSAVYLCASSLNGGPVNEKLFFGSGTQLSVL.

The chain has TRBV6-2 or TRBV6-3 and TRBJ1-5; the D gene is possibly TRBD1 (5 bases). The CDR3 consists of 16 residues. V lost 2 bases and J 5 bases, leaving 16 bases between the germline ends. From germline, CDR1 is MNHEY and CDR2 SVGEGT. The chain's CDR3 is CASSYARQGAHQPQHF. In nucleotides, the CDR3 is TGTGCCAGCAGTTACGCTCGGCAGGGTGCTCATCAGCCCCAGCATTTT.

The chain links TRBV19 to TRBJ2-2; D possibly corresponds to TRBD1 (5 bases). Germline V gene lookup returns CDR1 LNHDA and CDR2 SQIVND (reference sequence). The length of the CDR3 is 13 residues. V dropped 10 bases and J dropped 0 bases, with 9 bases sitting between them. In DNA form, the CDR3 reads TGTGCCATGCGGACAACGAACACCGGGGAGCTGTTTTTT. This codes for CAMRTTNTGELFF. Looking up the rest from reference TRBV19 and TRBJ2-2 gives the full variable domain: DGGITQSPKYLFRKEGQNVTLSCEQNLNHDAMYWYRQDPGQGLRLIYYSQIVNDFQKGDIAEGYSVSREKKESFPLTVTSAQKNPTAFYLCAMRTTNTGELFFGEGSRLTVL.

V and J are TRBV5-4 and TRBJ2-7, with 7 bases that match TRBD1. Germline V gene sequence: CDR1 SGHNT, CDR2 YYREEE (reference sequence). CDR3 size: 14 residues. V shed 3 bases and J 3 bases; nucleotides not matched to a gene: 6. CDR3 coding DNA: TGTGCCAGCAGCTCGGGGACAGACTTCTACGAGCAGTACTTC. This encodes CASSSGTDFYEQYF.